This T cell receptor (beta chain) appears in the sequencing data of a study of tumor-infiltrating lymphocytes in primary liver carcinoma. Without any cell sorting, about 18-31 mg of bulk tissue yielded co-extracted RNA and DNA. Study-wide results and caveats: Reduced overlap was seen in tumor-adjacent and tumor-blood pairs versus tumor region pairs.

A primer matching the constant region was used to make TCR beta cDNA from about 500 ng of total RNA. Employing slightly modified ARM-PCR, three nested multiplex PCR rounds were run, and these gave rise to the TCR beta libraries. Using its own MiXCR run on the multiplex PCR reads, TCRdb lists one record per CDR3 protein. Among tens of thousands of distinct CDR3 sequences listed, 71% were seen once. Remarks on this clonotype: The antigen remains undetermined.

What was sequenced was liver tumor tissue from sampling region 4. Subset described: tumor region T4, right-lateral pole. The receptor's source is a man aged 35 to 55 with primary liver carcinoma and hepatitis B virus infection.

CDR3 in DNA: TGCGCCAGCAGCCCCTGGGGTGATTCGGCAGATACGCAGTATTTT. This sequence encodes CASSPWGDSADTQYF. This rearrangement joins TRBV4-1 to TRBJ2-3; unclear D gene. The length of the CDR3 is 15 residues. V dropped 4 bases and J dropped 4 bases, with 15 bases sitting between them. CDR1 is MGHRA, CDR2 YSYEKL, per germline.